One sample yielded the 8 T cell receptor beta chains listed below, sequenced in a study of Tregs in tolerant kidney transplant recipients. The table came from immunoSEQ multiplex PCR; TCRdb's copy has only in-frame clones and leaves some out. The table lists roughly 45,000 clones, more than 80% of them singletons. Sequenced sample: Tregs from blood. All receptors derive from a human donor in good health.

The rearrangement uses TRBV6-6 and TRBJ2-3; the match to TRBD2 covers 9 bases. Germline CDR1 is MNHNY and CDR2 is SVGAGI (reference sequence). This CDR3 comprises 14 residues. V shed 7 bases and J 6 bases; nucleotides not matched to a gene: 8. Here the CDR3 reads CASTNSGGPDTQYF. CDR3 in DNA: TGTGCCAGCACGAATAGCGGGGGACCTGATACGCAGTATTTT.

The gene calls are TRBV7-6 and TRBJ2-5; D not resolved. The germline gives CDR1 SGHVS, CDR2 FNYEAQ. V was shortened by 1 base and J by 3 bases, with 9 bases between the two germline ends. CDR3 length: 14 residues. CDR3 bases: TGTGCCAGCAGCTTAGTCGGAGTTGAAGAGACCCAGTACTTC. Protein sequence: CASSLVGVEETQYF. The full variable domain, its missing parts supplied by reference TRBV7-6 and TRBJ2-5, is GAGVSQSPRYKVTKRGQDVALRCDPISGHVSLYWYRQALGQGPEFLTYFNYEAQQDKSGLPNDRFSAERPEGSISTLTIQRTEQRDSAMYRCASSLVGVEETQYFGPGTRLLVL.

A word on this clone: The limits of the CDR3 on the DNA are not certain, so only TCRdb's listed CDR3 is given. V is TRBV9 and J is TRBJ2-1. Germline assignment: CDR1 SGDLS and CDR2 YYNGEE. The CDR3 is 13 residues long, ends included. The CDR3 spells CASSVGRGTPGFF.

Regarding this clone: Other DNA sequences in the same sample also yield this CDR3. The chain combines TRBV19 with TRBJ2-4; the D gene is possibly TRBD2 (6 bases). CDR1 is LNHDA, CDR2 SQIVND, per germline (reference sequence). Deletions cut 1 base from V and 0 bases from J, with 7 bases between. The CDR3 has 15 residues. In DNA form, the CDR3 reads TGTGCCAGTAGTATAGGGGGACTAGCCAAAAACATTCAGTACTTC. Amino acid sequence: CASSIGGLAKNIQYF.

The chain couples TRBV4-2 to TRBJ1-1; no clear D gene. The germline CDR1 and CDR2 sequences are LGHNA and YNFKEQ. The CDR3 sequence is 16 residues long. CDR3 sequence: CATSSPPNTMNTEAFF. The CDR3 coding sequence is TGTGCAACATCTAGTCCGCCTAATACTATGAACACTGAAGCTTTCTTT.

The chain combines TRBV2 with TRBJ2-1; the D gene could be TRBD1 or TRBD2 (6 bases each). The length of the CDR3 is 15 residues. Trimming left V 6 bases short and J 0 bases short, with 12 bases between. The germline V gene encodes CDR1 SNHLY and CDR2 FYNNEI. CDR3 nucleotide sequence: TGTGCCAGCAGAGGGGGGACGACCTCCTACAATGAGCAGTTCTTC. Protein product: CASRGGTTSYNEQFF.

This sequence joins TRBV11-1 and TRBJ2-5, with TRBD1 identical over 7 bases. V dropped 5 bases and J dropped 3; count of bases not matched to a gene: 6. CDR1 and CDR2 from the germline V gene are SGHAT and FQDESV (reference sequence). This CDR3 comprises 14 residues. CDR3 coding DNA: TGTGCCAGCAGCCCAGGGACAGACAAAGAGACCCAGTACTTC. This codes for CASSPGTDKETQYF.

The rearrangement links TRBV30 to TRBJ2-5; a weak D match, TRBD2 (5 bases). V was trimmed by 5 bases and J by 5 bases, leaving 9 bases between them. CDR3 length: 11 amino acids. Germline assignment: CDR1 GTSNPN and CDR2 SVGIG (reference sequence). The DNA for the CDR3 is TGTGCCTGGGGGCGCGGGGAGACCCAGTACTTC. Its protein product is CAWGRGETQYF.